A selection of T cell receptor beta chains follows, all from one sample in a study of T cells in narcolepsy. Here immunoSEQ multiplex PCR was the method, and the copy in TCRdb shows in-frame clones only, minus some. This table holds roughly 20,000 clones, approximately 82% found once. Input material: memory (CD45RA-) CD4+ T cells from blood. The receptors were sampled from a human donor in good health. Both conserved end residues are part of each CDR3. The D gene is left open where the match is weak. Clone size is given for some rows only: seen once, a few or many times, or a class if the clone is expanded.

size	length	D	J	V	CDR3	DNA
.	17	.	TRBJ1-1	TRBV5-4	CASTQGATRLENTEAFF	TGTGCCAGCACCCAAGGGGCGACCCGCCTGGAGAACACTGAAGCTTTCTTT
.	15	TRBD2	TRBJ2-1	TRBV2	CASSDERGAYNEQFF	TGTGCCAGCAGTGATGAGCGGGGGGCTTACAATGAGCAGTTCTTC
.	15	.	TRBJ1-5	TRBV4-1	CASSQDHGGNQPQHF	TGCGCCAGCAGCCAAGATCATGGGGGGAATCAGCCCCAGCATTTT
.	15	TRBD1	TRBJ2-3	TRBV6-1	CASSSGTGVTDTQYF	TGTGCCAGCAGTTCCGGGACAGGGGTGACAGATACGCAGTATTTT
.	16	.	TRBJ2-1	TRBV7-8	CASSRTGSGSYNEQFF	TGTGCCAGCAGCCGTACAGGGTCCGGGTCCTACAATGAGCAGTTCTTC
.	18	.	TRBJ2-2	TRBV10-3	CAISEWGLGGANTGELFF	TGTGCCATCAGTGAGTGGGGTTTGGGCGGCGCGAACACCGGGGAGCTGTTTTTT
.	15	.	TRBJ1-5	TRBV6-5	CASIGGRKVFGPQHF	TGTGCCAGCATCGGGGGGCGGAAGGTATTCGGGCCCCAGCATTTT
.	17	.	TRBJ1-3	TRBV7-9	CASSLASGTPSGNTIYF	TGTGCCAGCAGCTTAGCCTCCGGGACACCCTCTGGAAACACCATATATTTT
.	12	.	TRBJ1-5	TRBV6-5	CASSQQRGPQHF	TGTGCCAGCAGTCAACAGCGGGGGCCCCAGCATTTT
once	17	.	TRBJ2-6	TRBV2	CASRPRAVVAGANVLTF	TGTGCCAGCAGGCCCCGGGCAGTCGTGGCTGGGGCCAACGTCCTGACTTTC
.	16	TRBD2	TRBJ2-5	TRBV2	CASSWTSGGSQETQYF	TGTGCCAGCAGCTGGACTAGCGGGGGGTCCCAAGAGACCCAGTACTTC
.	13	TRBD1	TRBJ2-7	TRBV6-6	CASSRQGSYEQYF	TGTGCCAGCAGCCGACAGGGCTCCTACGAGCAGTACTTC
.	17	.	TRBJ2-5	TRBV1	CTSSQHLRRPRKETQYF	TGCACCAGCAGTCAGCATCTGAGGAGACCTCGTAAAGAGACCCAGTACTTC
.	16	TRBD2	TRBJ2-2	TRBV10-1	CASSESRTSSTGELFF	TGCGCCAGCAGTGAGTCGAGGACTAGCTCCACCGGGGAGCTGTTTTTT
.	13	.	TRBJ1-1	TRBV7-2	CASSLPGNTEAFF	TGTGCCAGCAGCTTACCCGGGAACACTGAAGCTTTCTTT
.	13	.	TRBJ2-2	TRBV14	CASRRRLTGELFF	TGTGCCAGCAGAAGGAGGCTCACCGGGGAGCTGTTTTTT
once	16	TRBD2	TRBJ2-3	TRBV19	CASSIISSGLGVTQYF	TGTGCCAGTAGTATCATTTCTAGCGGGCTAGGGGTTACGCAGTATTTT
.	14	.	TRBJ1-6	TRBV27	CASNIQGPNSPLHF	TGTGCCAGCAACATACAGGGACCCAATTCACCCCTCCACTTT
.	14	TRBD1	TRBJ1-5	TRBV7-9	CASSPDRGGQPQHF	TGTGCCAGCAGCCCCGACAGGGGAGGGCAGCCCCAGCATTTT
.	16	.	TRBJ1-2	TRBV9	CASGVLSQTNFYGYTF	TGTGCCAGCGGCGTTCTCTCACAGACCAACTTCTATGGCTACACCTTC
.	15	.	TRBJ2-5	TRBV7-7	CASSLNSGAQETQYF	TGTGCTAGCAGCTTAAATTCTGGGGCACAAGAGACCCAGTACTTC
.	14	.	TRBJ1-4	TRBV6-1	CASSLDSGYEKLFF	TGTGCCAGCAGTTTGGACAGTGGGTATGAAAAACTGTTTTTT
few	14	.	TRBJ1-4	TRBV6-1	CASSGGGIGEKLFF	TGTGCCAGCAGTGGAGGAGGGATAGGAGAAAAACTGTTTTTT
.	13	.	TRBJ1-1	TRBV5-1	CASSSDGSQRAFF	TGCGCCAGCAGCTCGGACGGCTCCCAAAGAGCTTTCTTT
.	15	.	TRBJ2-1	TRBV14	CASSQGGGSNNEQFF	TGTGCCAGCAGCCAAGGGGGGGGCTCTAACAATGAGCAGTTCTTC
.	12	.	TRBJ2-5	TRBV29-1	CSVLRSQETQYF	TGCAGCGTCCTTAGGTCCCAAGAGACCCAGTACTTC
few	14	.	TRBJ1-2	TRBV2	CASSGRRGAYGYTF	TGTGCCAGCAGTGGGAGGAGGGGGGCCTATGGCTACACCTTC
once	15	.	TRBJ2-5	TRBV7-2	CASSAWDNPAETQYF	TGTGCCAGCAGCGCCTGGGACAACCCTGCGGAGACCCAGTACTTC
.	13	.	TRBJ1-2	TRBV7-2	CASSSLWGRGYTF	TGTGCCAGCAGCTCCCTTTGGGGTCGGGGCTACACCTTC
.	17	TRBD2	TRBJ2-5	TRBV14	CASSPGGGGAAVETQYF	TGTGCCAGCAGCCCCGGCGGCGGGGGGGCCGCTGTGGAGACCCAGTACTTC
few	15	TRBD1	TRBJ2-2	TRBV9	CASSLTGANTGELFF	TGTGCCAGCAGCCTTACAGGGGCTAACACCGGGGAGCTGTTTTTT
.	15	TRBD1	TRBJ1-2	TRBV19	CASIPEDRGVYGYTF	TGTGCCAGTATCCCAGAGGACAGGGGGGTCTATGGCTACACCTTC
.	18	.	TRBJ1-2	TRBV5-8	CASSLGGDGIGANYGYTF	TGTGCCAGCAGCTTGGGCGGGGACGGGATCGGAGCTAACTATGGCTACACCTTC
.	16	.	TRBJ2-3	TRBV9	CASSQTGGLGTDTQYF	TGTGCCAGCAGCCAGACCGGGGGCTTGGGAACAGATACGCAGTATTTT
.	15	TRBD1	TRBJ1-6	TRBV2	CASLQGAFYNSPLHF	TGTGCCAGTTTACAGGGGGCATTCTATAATTCACCCCTCCACTTT
.	14	TRBD1	TRBJ2-7	TRBV5-1	CASSPPGQKYEQYF	TGCGCCAGCAGCCCGCCGGGACAGAAGTACGAGCAGTACTTC
.	15	.	TRBJ2-2	TRBV5-1	CASSLAGGDTGELFF	TGCGCCAGCAGCTTGGCGGGGGGCGACACCGGGGAGCTGTTTTTT
once	15	TRBD1	TRBJ2-7	TRBV7-6	CASSQPGQESYEQYF	TGTGCCAGCAGCCAACCGGGACAGGAGTCCTACGAGCAGTACTTC
.	15	TRBD1	TRBJ1-2	TRBV6-5	CASREGQGANYGYTF	TGTGCCAGCAGAGAGGGACAGGGGGCGAATTATGGCTACACCTTC
.	17	TRBD2	TRBJ2-1	TRBV11-3	CASSSRTSGGAYNEQFF	TGTGCCAGCAGCTCCAGGACTAGCGGGGGAGCATACAATGAGCAGTTCTTC
.	14	TRBD1	TRBJ1-6	TRBV6-5	CASSYGTGGSPLHF	TGTGCCAGCAGTTACGGGACAGGGGGCTCACCCCTCCACTTT
.	16	TRBD1	TRBJ2-2	TRBV5-1	CASSLADRGVGGELFF	TGCGCCAGCAGCTTGGCGGACAGGGGCGTAGGCGGGGAGCTGTTTTTT
.	14	.	TRBJ2-7	TRBV7-7	CASSLGPSGYEQYF	TGTGCCAGCAGCTTAGGGCCCTCCGGCTACGAGCAGTACTTC
.	15	.	TRBJ1-6	TRBV5-1	CASSTDGGGNSPLHF	TGCGCCAGCAGCACGGATGGGGGCGGCAATTCACCCCTCCACTTT
few	13	.	TRBJ1-4	TRBV18	CASSPGLGEKLFF	TGTGCCAGCTCACCCGGACTGGGTGAAAAACTGTTTTTT
few	14	TRBD1	TRBJ1-2	TRBV18	CASSVDRVAGGYTF	TGTGCCAGCTCAGTCGACAGGGTAGCTGGAGGCTACACCTTC
few	13	.	TRBJ1-1	TRBV6-5	CASSHSRDTEAFF	TGTGCCAGCAGCCACTCTAGAGACACTGAAGCTTTCTTT
once	12	TRBD1	TRBJ1-1	TRBV7-7	CASSLLRDRAFF	TGTGCTAGCAGCTTACTCCGGGACAGGGCTTTCTTT
.	14	.	TRBJ1-2	TRBV7-2	CASSSPTDNYGYTF	TGTGCCAGCAGCTCTCCGACAGATAACTATGGCTACACCTTC
.	13	.	TRBJ1-6	TRBV2	CASSEGRNSPLHF	TGTGCCAGCAGTGAAGGACGGAATTCACCCCTCCACTTT